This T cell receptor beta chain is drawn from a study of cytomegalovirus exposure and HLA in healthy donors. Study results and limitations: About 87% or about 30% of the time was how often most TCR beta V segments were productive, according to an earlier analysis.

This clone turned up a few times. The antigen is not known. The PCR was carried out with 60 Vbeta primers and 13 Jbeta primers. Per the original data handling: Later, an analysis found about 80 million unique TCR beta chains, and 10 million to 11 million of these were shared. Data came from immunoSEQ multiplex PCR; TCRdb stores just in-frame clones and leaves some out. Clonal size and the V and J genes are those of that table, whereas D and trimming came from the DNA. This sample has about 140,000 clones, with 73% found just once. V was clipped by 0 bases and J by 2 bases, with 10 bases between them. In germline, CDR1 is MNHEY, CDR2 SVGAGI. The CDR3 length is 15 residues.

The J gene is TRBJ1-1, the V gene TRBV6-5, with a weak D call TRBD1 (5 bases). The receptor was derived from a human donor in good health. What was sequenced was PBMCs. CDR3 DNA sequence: TGTGCCAGCAGTTACTCGCGACAGCCAAACACTGAAGCTTTCTTT. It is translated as CASSYSRQPNTEAFF.